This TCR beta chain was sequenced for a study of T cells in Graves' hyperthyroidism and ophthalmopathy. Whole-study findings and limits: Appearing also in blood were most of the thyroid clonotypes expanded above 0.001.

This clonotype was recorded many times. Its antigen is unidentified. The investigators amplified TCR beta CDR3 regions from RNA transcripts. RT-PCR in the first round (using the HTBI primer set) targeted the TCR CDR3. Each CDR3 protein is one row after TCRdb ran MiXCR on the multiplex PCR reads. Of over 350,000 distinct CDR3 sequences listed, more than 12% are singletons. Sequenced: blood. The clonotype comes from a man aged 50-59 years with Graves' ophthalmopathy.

CDR3 amino acids: CASGLMGPKLDEQYF. In DNA, the CDR3 is TGTGCTAGTGGTTTGATGGGACCCAAGTTAGACGAGCAGTACTTC. The V and J genes are TRBV12-5 and TRBJ2-7; tentatively, D is TRBD1 or TRBD2 (5 bases each). Trimming took off 2 bases at V and 5 bases at J, with 16 bases between the two ends. The V gene's germline CDR1 is LGHNT and CDR2 FRNRAP. The CDR3 runs 15 residues.